This T cell receptor beta chain was found in a study of vaccination and CD4 T cells after COVID-19. Whole-study context: With a range of 35 to 161, the median interval from diagnosis to drawing post-COVID samples was about 100 days. Each control was exposed to a CEFX pool, an HIV-1 Nef pool, or no peptide at all. The study, taken as a whole, reports: Convalescent patients had a median roughly 85% of post-vaccine SARS-CoV-2-reactive clones that were detected only after vaccination, not before it. Sampling was limited to relatively few convalescent patients, with no early post-infection timepoints studied.

The Oncomine TCR Beta short-read assay sequenced DNA from cultured CD4+ T cells. MiXCR, run by TCRdb on the PCR reads, gives a single entry per CDR3 protein. There are 15,000 to 20,000 distinct CDR3 sequences in the sample; 67% occur only once, and under 10% lies in the top ten. Germline V gene lookup returns CDR1 MNHNS and CDR2 SASEGT. The CDR3 has 19 amino acids. V lost 6 bases and J lost 1; bases outside the gene matches: 17. As to treatment: roughly nine-day PBMC culture with coronavirus spike peptide pools or control peptides (ViraFEST assay). Notes on this clonotype: Its antigen is currently unknown.

The V gene is TRBV6-1, the J gene TRBJ1-5, with TRBD1 identical over 8 bases. The origin of this receptor is a human donor who had recovered from COVID-19. Sequencing input: CD4+ T cells from blood, cultured in vitro. DNA of the CDR3: TGTGCCAGCAGCCCCCGGAGACAGGGGACGGCATGGAGCAATCAGCCCCAGCATTTT. Translated, it gives CASSPRRQGTAWSNQPQHF.